This T cell receptor beta chain was sequenced in a study of post-analysis software for immune sequencing data. As for this clonotype: Antigen unknown.

The study's findings and limits: Included in a set of roughly five TRBV segments more frequent in patients than controls were TRBV5-6, TRBV5-1 and TRBV20-1.

The CDR3 has 15 amino acids. CDR1 is SGDLS and CDR2 is YYNGEE in the germline V gene. V was pared by 0 bases and J by 3 bases, with 13 bases between. Incorporated into the TCR beta cDNA libraries were unique molecular identifiers, which served to reduce PCR and sequencing biases. TCRdb re-called the PCR reads with MiXCR, one entry per CDR3 protein. The data contain approximately 360,000 distinct CDR3 sequences, less than 40% of them singletons. The clonotype was recovered from a girl aged 10 to 17 with multiple sclerosis. Sequencing input: blood. This chain connects TRBV9 to TRBJ2-7, with a tentative D call TRBD1 (5 bases). The CDR3 reads CASSVGRGRDYEQYF. The CDR3 DNA reads as TGTGCCAGCAGCGTAGGAAGGGGTAGAGACTACGAGCAGTACTTC. Looking up the rest from reference TRBV9 and TRBJ2-7 gives the full variable domain: DSGVTQTPKHLITATGQRVTLRCSPRSGDLSVYWYQQSLDQGLQFLIQYYNGEERAKGNILERFSAQQFPDLHSELNLSSLELGDSALYFCASSVGRGRDYEQYFGPGTRLTVT.